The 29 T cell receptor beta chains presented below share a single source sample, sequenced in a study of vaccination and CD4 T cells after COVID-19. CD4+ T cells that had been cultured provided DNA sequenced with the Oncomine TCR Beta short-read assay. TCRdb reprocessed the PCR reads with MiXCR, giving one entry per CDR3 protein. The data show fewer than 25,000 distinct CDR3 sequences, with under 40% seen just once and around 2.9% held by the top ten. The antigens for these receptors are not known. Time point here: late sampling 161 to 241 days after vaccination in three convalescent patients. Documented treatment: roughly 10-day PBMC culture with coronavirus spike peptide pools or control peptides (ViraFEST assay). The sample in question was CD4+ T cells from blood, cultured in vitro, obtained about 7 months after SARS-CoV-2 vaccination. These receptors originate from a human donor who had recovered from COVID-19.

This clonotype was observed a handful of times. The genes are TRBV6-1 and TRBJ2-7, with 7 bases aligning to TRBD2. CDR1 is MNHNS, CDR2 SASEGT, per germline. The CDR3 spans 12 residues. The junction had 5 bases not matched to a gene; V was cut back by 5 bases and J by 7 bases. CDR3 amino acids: CASSSGIGEQYF. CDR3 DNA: TGTGCCAGCAGTAGCGGGATAGGAGAGCAGTACTTC.

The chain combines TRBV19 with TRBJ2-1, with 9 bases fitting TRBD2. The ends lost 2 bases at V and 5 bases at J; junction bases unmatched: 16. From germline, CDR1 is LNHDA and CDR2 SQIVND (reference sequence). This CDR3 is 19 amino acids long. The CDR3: CASSIRLAGPAGGDNEQFF. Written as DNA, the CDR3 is TGTGCCAGTAGTATAAGGCTAGCGGGGCCCGCCGGCGGGGACAATGAGCAGTTCTTC.

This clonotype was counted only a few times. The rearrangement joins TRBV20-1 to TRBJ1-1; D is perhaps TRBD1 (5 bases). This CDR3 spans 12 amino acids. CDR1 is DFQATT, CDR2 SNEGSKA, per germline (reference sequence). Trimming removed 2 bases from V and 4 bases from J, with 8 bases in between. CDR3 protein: CSARQGGTEAFF. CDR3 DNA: TGCAGTGCTAGACAGGGTGGCACTGAAGCTTTCTTT.

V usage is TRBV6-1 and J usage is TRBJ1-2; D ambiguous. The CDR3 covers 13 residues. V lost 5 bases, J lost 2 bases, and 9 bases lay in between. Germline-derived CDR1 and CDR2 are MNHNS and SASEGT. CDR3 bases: TGTGCCAGCAGTCCGGGAGTCAACTATGGCTACACCTTC. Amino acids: CASSPGVNYGYTF.

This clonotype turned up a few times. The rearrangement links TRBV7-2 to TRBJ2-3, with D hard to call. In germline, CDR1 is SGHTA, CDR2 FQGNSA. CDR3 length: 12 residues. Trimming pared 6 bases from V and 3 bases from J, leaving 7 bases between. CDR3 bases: TGTGCCAGCAGTCCTGGGACAGATACGCAGTATTTT. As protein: CASSPGTDTQYF. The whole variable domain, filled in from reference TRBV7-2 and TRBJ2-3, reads GAGVSQSPSNKVTEKGKDVELRCDPISGHTALYWYRQSLGQGLEFLIYFQGNSAPDKSGLPSDRFSAERTGGSVSTLTIQRTQQEDSAVYLCASSPGTDTQYFGPGTRLTVL.

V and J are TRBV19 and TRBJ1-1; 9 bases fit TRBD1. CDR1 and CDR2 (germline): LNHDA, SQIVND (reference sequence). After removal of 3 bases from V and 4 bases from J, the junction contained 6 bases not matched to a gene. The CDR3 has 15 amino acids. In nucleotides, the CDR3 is TGTGCCAGTAGTATCATGGACAGGGGTGCCACTGAAGCTTTCTTT. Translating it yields CASSIMDRGATEAFF.

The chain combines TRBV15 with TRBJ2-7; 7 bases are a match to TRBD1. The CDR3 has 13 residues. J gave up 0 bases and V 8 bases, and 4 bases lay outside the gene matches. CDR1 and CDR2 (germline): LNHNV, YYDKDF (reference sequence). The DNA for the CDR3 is TGTGCCACCTCTCAGGGGGACTCCTACGAGCAGTACTTC. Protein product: CATSQGDSYEQYF.

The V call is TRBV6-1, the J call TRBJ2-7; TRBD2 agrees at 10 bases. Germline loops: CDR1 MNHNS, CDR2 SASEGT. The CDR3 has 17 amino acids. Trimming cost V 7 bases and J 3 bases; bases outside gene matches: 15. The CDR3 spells CASIDPRTSGRFYEQYF. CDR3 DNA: TGTGCCAGCATCGACCCCCGGACTAGCGGAAGGTTCTACGAGCAGTACTTC.

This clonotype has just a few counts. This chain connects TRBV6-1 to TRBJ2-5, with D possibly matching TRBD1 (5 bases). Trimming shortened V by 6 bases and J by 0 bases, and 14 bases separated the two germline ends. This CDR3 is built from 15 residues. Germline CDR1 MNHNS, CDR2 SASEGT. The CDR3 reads CASRNPTAYQETQYF. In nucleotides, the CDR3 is TGTGCCAGCAGGAACCCGACAGCGTACCAAGAGACCCAGTACTTC.

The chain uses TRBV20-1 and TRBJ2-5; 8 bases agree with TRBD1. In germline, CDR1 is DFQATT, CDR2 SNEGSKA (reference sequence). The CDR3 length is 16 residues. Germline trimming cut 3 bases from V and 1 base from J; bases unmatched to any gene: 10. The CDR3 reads CSASGDRGPAQETQYF. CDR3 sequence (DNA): TGCAGTGCTAGTGGAGACAGGGGACCTGCCCAAGAGACCCAGTACTTC.

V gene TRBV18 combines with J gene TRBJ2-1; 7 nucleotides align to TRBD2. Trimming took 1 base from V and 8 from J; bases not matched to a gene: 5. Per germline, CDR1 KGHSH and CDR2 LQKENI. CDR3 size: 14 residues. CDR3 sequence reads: CASSPLAGDYEQFF. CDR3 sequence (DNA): TGTGCCAGCTCACCACTGGCGGGAGACTATGAGCAGTTCTTC.

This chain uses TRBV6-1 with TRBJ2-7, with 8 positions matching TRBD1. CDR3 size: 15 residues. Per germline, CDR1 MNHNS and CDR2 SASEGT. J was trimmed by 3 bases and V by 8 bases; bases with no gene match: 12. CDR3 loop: CASYGAGQAHYEQYF. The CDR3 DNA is TGTGCCAGCTACGGCGCGGGACAGGCTCACTACGAGCAGTACTTC.

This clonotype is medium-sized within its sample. This CDR3 reads CSAPGLGYNEQFF. The CDR3 nucleotides are TGCAGTGCCCCCGGACTAGGGTACAATGAGCAGTTCTTC. V is TRBV20-1 and J is TRBJ2-1; 7 bases are a match to TRBD2. J was trimmed by 4 bases and V by 6 bases; bases with no gene match: 6. Germline V lookup: CDR1 DFQATT, CDR2 SNEGSKA (reference sequence). This CDR3 has 13 residues.

The CDR3 nucleotides read TGTGCCAGCTCACCAAGGTCTCTAGCGATCTCCTACGAGCAGTACTTC. Translated: CASSPRSLAISYEQYF. V and J are TRBV18 and TRBJ2-7; possibly TRBD2 for D (6 bases). This CDR3 has 16 residues. Between the trimmed V and J ends, which lost 2 bases and 0 bases, there was a span of 14 bases. Germline CDR1 is KGHSH and CDR2 is LQKENI.

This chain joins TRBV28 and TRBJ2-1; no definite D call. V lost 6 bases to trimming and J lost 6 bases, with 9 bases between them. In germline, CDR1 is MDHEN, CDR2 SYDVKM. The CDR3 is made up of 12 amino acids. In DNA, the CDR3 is TGTGCCAGCAGGTTAGCTGGCAATGAGCAGTTCTTC. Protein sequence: CASRLAGNEQFF. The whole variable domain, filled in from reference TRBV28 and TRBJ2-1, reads DVKVTQSSRYLVKRTGEKVFLECVQDMDHENMFWYRQDPGLGLRLIYFSYDVKMKEKGDIPEGYSVSREKKERFSLILESASTNQTSMYLCASRLAGNEQFFGPGTRLTVL.

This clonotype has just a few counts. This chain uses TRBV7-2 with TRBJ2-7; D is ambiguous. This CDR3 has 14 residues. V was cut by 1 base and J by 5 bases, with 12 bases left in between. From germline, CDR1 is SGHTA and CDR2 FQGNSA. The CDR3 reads CASSLGLYTNEQYF. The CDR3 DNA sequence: TGTGCCAGCAGCTTAGGCCTGTATACAAACGAGCAGTACTTC.

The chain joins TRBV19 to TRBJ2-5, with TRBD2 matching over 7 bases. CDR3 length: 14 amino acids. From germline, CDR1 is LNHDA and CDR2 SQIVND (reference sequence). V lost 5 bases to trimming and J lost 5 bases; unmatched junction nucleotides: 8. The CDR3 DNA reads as TGTGCCAGTAGTGCGGGAGATAGAATGGAGACCCAGTACTTC. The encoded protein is CASSAGDRMETQYF.

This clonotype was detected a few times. CDR3 protein: CASSAGRNRGEQYF. In nucleotides, the CDR3 is TGTGCCAGCAGTGCAGGACGGAATCGTGGGGAGCAGTACTTC. The V gene is TRBV2, the J gene TRBJ2-7; D gene unclear. Between the trimmed V and J ends, which lost 4 bases and 7 bases, there was a span of 17 bases. The CDR3 runs 14 residues. From germline, CDR1 is SNHLY and CDR2 FYNNEI. The full variable domain, rest sourced from reference TRBV2 and TRBJ2-7, is EPEVTQTPSHQVTQMGQEVILRCVPISNHLYFYWYRQILGQKVEFLVSFYNNEISEKSEIFDDQFSVERPDGSNFTLKIRSTKLEDSAMYFCASSAGRNRGEQYFGPGTRLTVT.

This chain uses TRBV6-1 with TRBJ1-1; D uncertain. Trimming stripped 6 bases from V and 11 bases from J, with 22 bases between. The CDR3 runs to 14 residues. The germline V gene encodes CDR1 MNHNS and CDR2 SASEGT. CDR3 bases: TGTGCCAGCAGAGGAAATGGACGGTACGGCGCGGCTTTCTTT. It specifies CASRGNGRYGAAFF.

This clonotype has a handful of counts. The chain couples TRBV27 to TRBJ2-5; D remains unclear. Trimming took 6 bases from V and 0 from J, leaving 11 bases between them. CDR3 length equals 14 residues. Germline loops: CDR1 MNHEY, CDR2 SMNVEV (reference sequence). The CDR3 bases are TGTGCCAGCAGCCGGCGGCAGTACCAAGAGACCCAGTACTTC. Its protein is CASSRRQYQETQYF.

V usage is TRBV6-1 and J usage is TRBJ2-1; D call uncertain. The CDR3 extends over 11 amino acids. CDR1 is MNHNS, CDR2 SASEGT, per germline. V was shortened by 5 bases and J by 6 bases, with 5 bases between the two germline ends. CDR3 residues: CASSPANEQFF. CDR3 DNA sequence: TGTGCCAGCAGTCCGGCCAATGAGCAGTTCTTC.

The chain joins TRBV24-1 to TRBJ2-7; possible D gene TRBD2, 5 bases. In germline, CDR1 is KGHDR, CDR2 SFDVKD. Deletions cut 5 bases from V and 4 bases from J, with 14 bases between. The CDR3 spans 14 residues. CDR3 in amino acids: CATSGWRGQYEQYF. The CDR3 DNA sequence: TGTGCCACCAGTGGGTGGCGAGGGCAATACGAGCAGTACTTC.

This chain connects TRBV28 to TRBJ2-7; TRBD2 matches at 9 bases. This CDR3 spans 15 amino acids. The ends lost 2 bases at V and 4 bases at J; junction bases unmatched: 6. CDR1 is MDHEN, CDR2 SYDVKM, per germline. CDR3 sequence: CASSLMRLADYEQYF. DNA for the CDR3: TGTGCCAGCAGTTTAATGCGACTAGCGGATTACGAGCAGTACTTC. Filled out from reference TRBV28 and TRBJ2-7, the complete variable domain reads DVKVTQSSRYLVKRTGEKVFLECVQDMDHENMFWYRQDPGLGLRLIYFSYDVKMKEKGDIPEGYSVSREKKERFSLILESASTNQTSMYLCASSLMRLADYEQYFGPGTRLTVT.

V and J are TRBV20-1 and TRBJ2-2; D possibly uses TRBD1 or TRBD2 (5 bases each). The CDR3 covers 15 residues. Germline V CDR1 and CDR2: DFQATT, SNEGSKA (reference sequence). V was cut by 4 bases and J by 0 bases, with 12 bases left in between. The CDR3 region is CSANRPGTNTGELFF. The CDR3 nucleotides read TGCAGTGCTAACAGGCCGGGGACGAACACCGGGGAGCTGTTTTTT.

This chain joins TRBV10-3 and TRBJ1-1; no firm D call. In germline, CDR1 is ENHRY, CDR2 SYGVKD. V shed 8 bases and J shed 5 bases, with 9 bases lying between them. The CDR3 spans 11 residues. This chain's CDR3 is CAISRGTEAFF. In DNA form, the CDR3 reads TGTGCCATCTCTAGAGGGACTGAAGCTTTCTTT.

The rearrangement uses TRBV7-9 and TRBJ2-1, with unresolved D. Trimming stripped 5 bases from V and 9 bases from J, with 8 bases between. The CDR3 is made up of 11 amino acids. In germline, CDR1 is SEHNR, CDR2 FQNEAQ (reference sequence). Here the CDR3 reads CASSRIIEQFF. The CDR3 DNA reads TGTGCCAGCAGCCGGATAATTGAGCAGTTCTTC.

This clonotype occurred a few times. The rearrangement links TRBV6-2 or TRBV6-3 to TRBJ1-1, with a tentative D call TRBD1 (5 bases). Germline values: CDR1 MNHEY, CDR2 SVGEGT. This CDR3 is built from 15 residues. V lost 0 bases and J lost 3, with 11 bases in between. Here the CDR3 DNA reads TGTGCCAGCAGTTACTCGCTCGGGGGGGACACTGAAGCTTTCTTT. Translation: CASSYSLGGDTEAFF.

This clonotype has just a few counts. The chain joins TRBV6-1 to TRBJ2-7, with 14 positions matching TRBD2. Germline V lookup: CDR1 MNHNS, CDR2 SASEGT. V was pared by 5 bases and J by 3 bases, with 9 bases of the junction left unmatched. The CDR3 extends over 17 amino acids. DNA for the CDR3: TGTGCCAGCAGTCTCGGGACTAGCGGGAGCCTTAACTACGAGCAGTACTTC. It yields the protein CASSLGTSGSLNYEQYF.

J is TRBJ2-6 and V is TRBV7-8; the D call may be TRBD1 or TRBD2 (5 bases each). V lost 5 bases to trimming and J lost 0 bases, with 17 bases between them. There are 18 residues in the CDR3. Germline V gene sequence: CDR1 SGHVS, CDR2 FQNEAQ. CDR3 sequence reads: CASSVPGLDFSGANVLTF. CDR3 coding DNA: TGTGCCAGCAGCGTCCCGGGGCTGGATTTCTCTGGGGCCAACGTCCTGACTTTC.